This T cell receptor beta chain was recovered during a study of molecular identifiers for immune sequencing clone quantification. Background on the study: Replicate experiments took RNA from roughly 20,000 or 100,000 naive CD8 cells, divided it five ways and sequenced four. Study-level findings and limits: Detecting spiked Jurkat TCR RNA from one cell among about a million naive cells was reportedly possible.

This clonotype was seen a handful of times. Its antigen is unidentified. RNA fractions of 10%, 30% or 50% and roughly 19,000 to 1,000,000 sorted cells were the source of naive CD8 libraries. It was with previously described methods and listed TCR primers that bulk TCR libraries were made. Each CDR3 protein is one row after TCRdb ran MiXCR on the PCR reads. The sample has a few hundred thousand distinct CDR3 sequences, roughly a quarter seen once; the top ten hold 0.65% to 0.75%. Looked up from germline, CDR1 is SQVTM and CDR2 is ANQGSEA. The V gene lost 6 bases and the J gene lost 0 bases, with 14 bases spanning the gap. CDR3 size: 15 residues.

This clonotype originated in a human donor in good health. Some libraries in this study had Jurkat cell RNA spiked in. Sequencing used naive CD8+ T cells from blood, with Jurkat cell RNA spiked in. Sample subset: FACS-sorted CD8+CD4-CCR7+CD45RA+ naive T cells. The chain links TRBV29-1 to TRBJ2-2, with D perhaps TRBD1 or TRBD2 (5 bases each). In DNA form, the CDR3 reads TGCAGCGTGGATCGGGACGGTTCGAACACCGGGGAGCTGTTTTTT. Translated, it gives CSVDRDGSNTGELFF.